The following is a TCR beta chain sequence with its context. The CDR3 is made up of 18 amino acids. CDR1 is MNHGY, CDR2 SAAAGT, per germline. The V and J ends lost 2 bases and 4 bases respectively, with 21 bases between them. This sample is part of a study of shared clonotypes between healthy human individuals. Study background: For every donor, three CD4 naive, three CD4 memory, two CD8 naive and one CD8 memory plates were used.

Repertoires were generated with immunoSEQ multiplex PCR, while TCRdb's copy carries only in-frame clones and drops some. The table includes 2,500,000 or so clones, 85% to 95% detected once. The gene calls are TRBV6-8 and TRBJ1-5; D call uncertain. This clonotype originated in a man between 18 and 35 years old in good health. Some clones in this sample may be carry-over from other donors' samples. Material: naive CD4+ T cells from PBMCs. The subset is: CD45RA+ positively selected. This CDR3 reads CASSYAGVWQTVNQPQHF. Here the CDR3 DNA reads TGTGCCAGCAGTTACGCAGGAGTGTGGCAGACGGTTAATCAGCCCCAGCATTTT.